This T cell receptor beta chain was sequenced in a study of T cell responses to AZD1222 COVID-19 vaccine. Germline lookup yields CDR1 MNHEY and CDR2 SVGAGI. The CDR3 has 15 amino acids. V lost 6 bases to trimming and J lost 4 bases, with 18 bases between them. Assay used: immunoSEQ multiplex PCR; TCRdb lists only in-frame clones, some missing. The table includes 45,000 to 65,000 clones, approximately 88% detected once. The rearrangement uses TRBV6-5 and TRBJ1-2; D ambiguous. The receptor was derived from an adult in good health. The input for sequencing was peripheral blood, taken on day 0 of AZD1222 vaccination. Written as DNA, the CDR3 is TGTGCCAGCAGGACGGGTCAATTATTGGGCTATGGCTACACCTTC. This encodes CASRTGQLLGYGYTF.